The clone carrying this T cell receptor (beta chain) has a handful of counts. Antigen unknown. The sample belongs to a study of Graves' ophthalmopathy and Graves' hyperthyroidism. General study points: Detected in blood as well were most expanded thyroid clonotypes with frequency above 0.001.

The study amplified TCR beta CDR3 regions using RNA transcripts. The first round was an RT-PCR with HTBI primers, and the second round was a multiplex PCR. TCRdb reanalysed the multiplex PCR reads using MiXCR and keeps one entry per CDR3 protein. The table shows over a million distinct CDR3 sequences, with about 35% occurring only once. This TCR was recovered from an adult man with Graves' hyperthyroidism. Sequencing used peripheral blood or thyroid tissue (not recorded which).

The CDR3 here is CSARDRTGPSTGELFF. The CDR3 nucleotides read TGCAGTGCTAGAGACCGCACAGGTCCAAGCACCGGGGAGCTGTTTTTT. This chain joins TRBV20-1 and TRBJ2-2, with D possibly being TRBD1 (5 bases). The CDR3 totals 16 residues. Germline CDR1 and CDR2: DFQATT and SNEGSKA (reference sequence). Trimming removed 0 bases from V and 4 bases from J, with 15 bases in between.